A selection of T cell receptor beta chains follows, all from one sample in a study of shared clonotypes between healthy human individuals. Sequenced by immunoSEQ multiplex PCR; TCRdb stores in-frame clones only, minus some. The data hold 2 million or so clones, with 95% observed a single time. Material: naive CD4+ T cells sorted from blood. These receptors all come from a man in his late teens or twenties in good health. Both conserved end residues are part of each CDR3. Fields, in order: D gene, J gene, V gene, clone size, CDR3 DNA, CDR3 protein. A D gene is named only where the DNA matches it firmly. Where a row states a size, it is once, few, many or the class of an expanded clone; other rows omit it.

TRBD1 | TRBJ1-2 | TRBV27 | once | TGTGCCAGCAGCAGACAGGGTTTAAGCTATGGCTACACCTTC | CASSRQGLSYGYTF
- | TRBJ1-4 | TRBV6-5 | - | TGTGCCAGCAGCCTGACAACAACTAATGAAAAACTGTTTTTT | CASSLTTTNEKLFF
- | TRBJ2-6 | TRBV28 | - | TGTGCCAGCAGTCCGGGGCTCTCTGGGGCCAACGTCCTGACTTTC | CASSPGLSGANVLTF
- | TRBJ2-2 | TRBV25-1 | - | TGTGCCAGCAGTGAAGGACAGACCACCGGGGAGCTGTTTTTT | CASSEGQTTGELFF
- | TRBJ2-1 | TRBV11-1 | - | TGTGCCAGCAGCTTAGGAGGCCCGGCCCATGAGCAGTTCTTC | CASSLGGPAHEQFF
TRBD1 | TRBJ2-7 | TRBV6-6 | once | TGTGCCAGTAGGTCAGGGGGTTCCTACGAGCAGTACTTC | CASRSGGSYEQYF
TRBD1 | TRBJ2-7 | TRBV6-6 | - | TGTGCCAGCAGTTATCCGGGACAGGTGAACTCCTACGAGCAGTACTTC | CASSYPGQVNSYEQYF
- | TRBJ2-1 | TRBV7-9 | once | TGTGCCAGCAGCTTAGCTAGCGGCCCCTACAATGAGCAGTTCTTC | CASSLASGPYNEQFF
- | TRBJ2-1 | TRBV10-3 | - | TGTGCCATCAGTGAGCAGATAGGGTTCAATGAGCAGTTCTTC | CAISEQIGFNEQFF
- | TRBJ1-5 | TRBV6-4 | - | TGTGCCAGCATTCGAATAATGGTTATTCGCAATCAGCCCCAGCATTTT | CASIRIMVIRNQPQHF
TRBD1 | TRBJ1-1 | TRBV28 | - | TGTGCCAGCAGGCGGGACAGGGAATTAAGCAGGACTGAAGCTTTCTTT | CASRRDRELSRTEAFF
- | TRBJ1-1 | TRBV7-8 | - | TGTGCCAGCAGCTTAGTGGCCTCTAGGGCTGAAGCTTTCTTT | CASSLVASRAEAFF
- | TRBJ1-1 | TRBV19 | - | TGTGCCAGTAGCGCCCAATGGACAATGAACACTGAAGCTTTCTTT | CASSAQWTMNTEAFF
- | TRBJ2-7 | TRBV7-9 | once | TGTGCCAGCAGCTTGGATAGTTCTCGCCCACAGTACTTC | CASSLDSSRPQYF
- | TRBJ1-5 | TRBV19 | - | TGTGCCAGTAGGGATTCTCCCAATCAGCCCCAGCATTTT | CASRDSPNQPQHF
- | TRBJ1-2 | TRBV16 | - | TGTGCCAGCAGCCAGAGGACCGACGGCTACTATGGCTACACCTTC | CASSQRTDGYYGYTF
- | TRBJ1-2 | TRBV11-2 | - | TGTGCCAGCAGCATACGGGGCAGGGGCGATGACTACACCTTC | CASSIRGRGDDYTF
- | TRBJ1-1 | TRBV6-5 | once | TGTGCCAGCAGCCCACCCGTCGGTGAAGCTTTCTTT | CASSPPVGEAFF
- | TRBJ1-6 | TRBV5-1 | - | TGCGCCAGCAGCTTGGCGGTTAATAATTCACCCCTCCACTTT | CASSLAVNNSPLHF
TRBD1 | TRBJ1-1 | TRBV19 | - | TGTGCCAGTAGGGCAAGTCGGACAGGGGAAGGAGCTTTCTTT | CASRASRTGEGAFF
- | TRBJ1-1 | TRBV11-1 | - | TGTGCCAGCAGCTTAGTGGCAGGCATGAACACTGAAGCTTTCTTT | CASSLVAGMNTEAFF
TRBD1 | TRBJ1-2 | TRBV27 | - | TGTGCCAGCAGTAAAAACCGGGACAGGGGCTATGGCTACACCTTC | CASSKNRDRGYGYTF
- | TRBJ2-7 | TRBV5-6 | - | TGTGCCAGCAGCTGGGGACGCGGCCCTCCCTACGAGCAGTACTTC | CASSWGRGPPYEQYF
- | TRBJ2-1 | TRBV10-1 | - | TGCGCCAGCAGTGAAAAGGGTCTAGGGGGGCACAATGAGCAGTTCTTC | CASSEKGLGGHNEQFF
TRBD1 | TRBJ1-1 | TRBV5-1 | - | TGCGCCAGCAGCTCGGGGACAGAGAACGCTTTCTTT | CASSSGTENAFF
- | TRBJ2-5 | TRBV5-4 | - | TGTGCCAGCAGCTTGGCCTCGGGGTCGGAGACCCAGTACTTC | CASSLASGSETQYF
- | TRBJ2-2 | TRBV2 | - | TGTGCCAGCAGTGAAGCGTTCTCAAGGTACGGGGAGCTGTTTTTT | CASSEAFSRYGELFF
- | TRBJ2-7 | TRBV6-4 | - | TGTGCCAGCAGTGGCAGGGGGGACCCCTACGAGCAGTACTTC | CASSGRGDPYEQYF
- | TRBJ1-4 | TRBV11-2 | - | TGTGCCAGCAGCCTGCTTGCCGGGACGGTGAATGAAAAACTGTTTTTT | CASSLLAGTVNEKLFF
TRBD1 | TRBJ2-7 | TRBV28 | - | TGTGCCAGCAGAAGATATGGACAGGGTGTGTACGAGCAGTACTTC | CASRRYGQGVYEQYF
- | TRBJ2-1 | TRBV5-4 | - | TGTGCCAGCAGCAGAGGGGCAGACTCCTACAATGAGCAGTTCTTC | CASSRGADSYNEQFF
TRBD1 | TRBJ2-1 | TRBV5-4 | - | TGTGCCAGCAGCAGAATGGACAGGGGGATTTACAATGAGCAGTTCTTC | CASSRMDRGIYNEQFF
- | TRBJ2-5 | TRBV19 | - | TGTGCCAGTAGTGCTCAAGAGACCCAGTACTTC | CASSAQETQYF
- | TRBJ1-6 | TRBV10-3 | - | TGTGCCATCAGTGAAGACGGGCCGGTAATCGGTTCACCCCTCCACTTT | CAISEDGPVIGSPLHF
- | TRBJ1-6 | TRBV7-9 | - | TGTGCCAGCAAGGGGGAAAATAATTCACCCCTCCACTTT | CASKGENNSPLHF
- | TRBJ1-6 | TRBV7-2 | - | TGTGCCAGCAGCTTATTTAATTCACCCCTCCACTTT | CASSLFNSPLHF
- | TRBJ2-2 | TRBV7-9 | - | TGTGCCAGCAGCTTCGAGCGGGTTAACACCGGGGAGCTGTTTTTT | CASSFERVNTGELFF
- | TRBJ2-5 | TRBV4-2 | - | TGTGCCAGCAGCCAAGATATTGGCAGAGAAGAGACCCAGTACTTC | CASSQDIGREETQYF
- | TRBJ1-5 | TRBV7-2 | - | TGTGCCAGCAGCGACCGAATAGGGCAGCCCCAGCATTTT | CASSDRIGQPQHF
TRBD2 | TRBJ2-1 | TRBV4-1 | - | TGCGCCAGCAGCCAAGGCATAATGCGGGGGGCTTTCAACAATGAGCAGTTCTTC | CASSQGIMRGAFNNEQFF
- | TRBJ1-2 | TRBV10-3 | - | TGTGCCATCAGTGAGTCGGGGTCGGGACCCCCAAACACCTTC | CAISESGSGPPNTF
- | TRBJ2-6 | TRBV5-8 | - | TGTGCCAGCACCCGAGACGGGGGCGCTGGGGCCAACGTCCTGACTTTC | CASTRDGGAGANVLTF
- | TRBJ2-2 | TRBV6-1 | - | TGTGCCAGCAGTGCTTTAAACACCGGGGAGCTGTTTTTT | CASSALNTGELFF
- | TRBJ2-1 | TRBV4-1 | - | TGCGCCAGCAGCCAAGAGTGGCGGTTCGGGAGTGGCTACAATGAGCAGTTCTTC | CASSQEWRFGSGYNEQFF
TRBD2 | TRBJ2-2 | TRBV2 | - | TGTGCCAGCAGTGAAAGGAGACTAGCGGGAGGCGGCACCGGGGAGCTGTTTTTT | CASSERRLAGGGTGELFF
TRBD1 | TRBJ1-1 | TRBV5-6 | - | TGTGCCAGCAGCGTCCGGGACAGGGGTCTCACTGAAGCTTTCTTT | CASSVRDRGLTEAFF
TRBD1 | TRBJ2-1 | TRBV30 | - | TGTGCCTGGAGTCATACAGGGGCTAGGTACAATGAGCAGTTCTTC | CAWSHTGARYNEQFF
- | TRBJ1-2 | TRBV28 | - | TGTGCCAGCAGTATCCCCGGGGTTAACTATGGCTACACCTTC | CASSIPGVNYGYTF
- | TRBJ2-1 | TRBV7-2 | - | TGTGCCAGCAGCTCCCTTCGTGGGGTCAATGAGCAGTTCTTC | CASSSLRGVNEQFF